The 31 T cell receptor beta chains reported below all come from one sample, sequenced in a study of control samples from healthy donors and cancer patients (dated by TCRdb to 2020 to 2021). Receptors were amplified or captured by the immunoSEQ multiplex PCR assay. As stored in TCRdb, this immuneACCESS dataset retains in-frame rearrangements with V and J assigned. A fraction of the clones does not appear; measured against another copy, unresolved V genes explain less than half of the discrepancy, and the remainder lacks a known reason. Across this sample there are 120,000 to 150,000 clones, with under 95% seen only once. Less than 8.5% of the sample belongs to the ten largest clones. Sequencing was done on a sample of blood. These receptors all stem from a man aged 18 to 35 in good health.

The V gene is TRBV27, the J gene TRBJ2-2; 10 nucleotides align to TRBD2. Trimming took 3 bases from V and 1 from J; bases not matched to a gene: 2. In germline, CDR1 is MNHEY, CDR2 SMNVEV (reference sequence). The CDR3 has 16 amino acids. In DNA, the CDR3 is TGTGCCAGCAGTTTCCTAGCGGGAGAGAACACCGGGGAGCTGTTTTTT. This codes for CASSFLAGENTGELFF.

The gene calls are TRBV5-6 and TRBJ1-2, with D tentatively TRBD1 (5 bases). The CDR3 has 14 residues. Germline-derived CDR1 and CDR2 are SGHDT and YYEEEE. The V gene lost 0 bases and the J gene lost 4 bases, with 10 bases spanning the gap. CDR3 protein: CASSLGQSFYGYTF. The CDR3 region has the DNA TGTGCCAGCAGCTTGGGACAGTCCTTCTATGGCTACACCTTC. The full variable domain, with the rest looked up from reference TRBV5-6 and TRBJ1-2, is DAGVTQSPTHLIKTRGQQVTLRCSPKSGHDTVSWYQQALGQGPQFIFQYYEEEERQRGNFPDRFSGHQFPNYSSELNVNALLLGDSALYLCASSLGQSFYGYTFGSGTRLTVV.

In this sample, this clone turned up once. The chain joins TRBV4-1 to TRBJ1-5; D is perhaps TRBD1 (5 bases). CDR1 is MGHRA and CDR2 is YSYEKL in the germline V gene. Trimming pared 1 base from V and 0 bases from J, leaving 13 bases between. The CDR3 has 17 residues. This chain's CDR3 is CASSQVRGTGSNQPQHF. CDR3 coding DNA: TGCGCCAGCAGCCAAGTGAGGGGCACCGGTAGCAATCAGCCCCAGCATTTT.

The rearrangement joins TRBV2 to TRBJ1-3; D unclear. Between the trimmed V and J ends, which lost 4 bases and 4 bases, there was a span of 8 bases. The CDR3 consists of 13 residues. Germline loops: CDR1 SNHLY, CDR2 FYNNEI. This chain's CDR3 is CASSAVKGNTIYF. The CDR3 DNA reads TGTGCCAGCAGTGCTGTTAAGGGAAACACCATATATTTT.

The chain uses TRBV30 and TRBJ2-7; D might be TRBD1 or TRBD2, each matching 5 bases. The germline V gene has CDR1 GTSNPN and CDR2 SVGIG (reference sequence). Trimming shortened V by 1 base and J by 0 bases, and 10 bases separated the two germline ends. CDR3 length: 14 amino acids. CDR3 sequence: CAWSGDRNSYEQYF. CDR3 nucleotide sequence: TGTGCCTGGAGTGGGGACCGTAACTCCTACGAGCAGTACTTC.

The chain recombines TRBV9 with TRBJ2-5; 14 bases match TRBD2. From germline, CDR1 is SGDLS and CDR2 YYNGEE. With 2 bases clipped from V and 2 bases from J, the junction kept 5 bases outside the gene matches. The CDR3 extends over 17 amino acids. CDR3 protein: CASSVLGLAGGQETQYF. CDR3 DNA: TGTGCCAGCAGCGTCCTAGGACTAGCGGGGGGACAAGAGACCCAGTACTTC.

The chain recombines TRBV12-3 or TRBV12-4 with TRBJ1-2; D gene unclear. The CDR3 consists of 12 residues. The germline V and J ends were trimmed by 3 bases and 8 bases, with 10 bases remaining between them. The CDR3 sequence: CASSFSGKGYTF. In DNA form, the CDR3 reads TGTGCCAGCAGTTTTTCAGGAAAGGGCTACACCTTC.

V is TRBV7-2 and J is TRBJ2-4, with D tentatively TRBD2 (6 bases). Looked up from germline, CDR1 is SGHTA and CDR2 is FQGNSA. V was pared by 5 bases and J by 1 base, with 12 bases between. The CDR3 spans 15 residues. CDR3 sequence (DNA): TGTGCCAGCAGCCCAGGCCGGGGGGCCAAAAACATTCAGTACTTC. It translates to CASSPGRGAKNIQYF.

The chain uses TRBV18 and TRBJ2-5, with 8 bases aligning to TRBD1. The V and J ends lost 3 bases and 2 bases, in that order; junction bases with no gene match: 8. The CDR3 totals 16 residues. The germline V gene has CDR1 KGHSH and CDR2 LQKENI. This CDR3 is CASSPRQGIGQETQYF. The DNA of the CDR3 is TGTGCCAGCTCACCGAGACAGGGGATCGGGCAAGAGACCCAGTACTTC.

V is TRBV20-1 and J is TRBJ1-1; 8 bases line up with TRBD1. Germline CDR1 is DFQATT and CDR2 is SNEGSKA (reference sequence). V lost 6 bases to trimming and J lost 6 bases; unmatched junction nucleotides: 3. The CDR3 has 11 amino acids. This CDR3 is CSAADRAEAFF. The CDR3, as DNA: TGCAGTGCAGCGGACAGGGCTGAAGCTTTCTTT.

The rearrangement links TRBV7-2 to TRBJ2-7; D is uncertain. The CDR3 totals 13 residues. Trimming left V 7 bases short and J 0 bases short, with 10 bases between. The germline V gene encodes CDR1 SGHTA and CDR2 FQGNSA. The CDR3 nucleotides read TGTGCCAGCATGGGCGGCAGCTCCTACGAGCAGTACTTC. Translation: CASMGGSSYEQYF.

The chain uses TRBV19 and TRBJ1-2, with D unclear. The V gene lost 3 bases and the J gene lost 3 bases, with 8 bases spanning the gap. The germline V gene encodes CDR1 LNHDA and CDR2 SQIVND (reference sequence). The CDR3 length is 13 residues. As DNA, the CDR3 is TGTGCCAGTAGTATTTCCGGGGACTATGGCTACACCTTC. Translation: CASSISGDYGYTF.

V gene TRBV5-1 combines with J gene TRBJ2-7, with D tentatively TRBD2 (6 bases). CDR1 is SGHRS and CDR2 is YFSETQ in the germline V gene. Deletions cut 0 bases from V and 2 bases from J, with 9 bases between. This CDR3 comprises 14 residues. The CDR3 loop reads CASSLAAGTYEQYF. In DNA form, the CDR3 reads TGCGCCAGCAGCTTGGCTGCGGGGACCTACGAGCAGTACTTC.

The chain couples TRBV19 to TRBJ1-2; 7 nucleotides line up with TRBD1. There are 13 residues in the CDR3. V lost 5 bases and J lost 5; bases outside the gene matches: 5. Germline V gives CDR1 LNHDA, CDR2 SQIVND (reference sequence). Here the CDR3 DNA reads TGTGCCAGTAGTCCGGGACAGCATTATGGCTACACCTTC. Its translation is CASSPGQHYGYTF.

This clone was seen more than once but under ten times. This chain connects TRBV3-1 (or the pseudogene TRBV3-2) to TRBJ1-2; tentative D call: TRBD1 (6 bases). Trimming cost V 4 bases and J 2 bases, with 11 bases left between them. The CDR3 runs 14 residues. CDR1 is LGHDT, CDR2 YNNKEL, per germline (reference sequence). This chain's CDR3 is CASSPQGGNYGYTF. As DNA, the CDR3 is TGTGCCAGCAGCCCCCAAGGGGGAAACTATGGCTACACCTTC.

The J gene is TRBJ1-4, the V gene TRBV5-1; maybe TRBD1 (6 bases). Per germline, CDR1 SGHRS and CDR2 YFSETQ. Trimming cost V 5 bases and J 0 bases, with 11 bases left between them. CDR3 length equals 15 residues. In nucleotides, the CDR3 is TGCGCCAGCAGTCCAGGGGTTGCAACTAATGAAAAACTGTTTTTT. It translates to CASSPGVATNEKLFF.

This clone was seen a handful of times. The rearrangement links TRBV6-4 to TRBJ2-2; no clear D gene. CDR1 MRHNA and CDR2 SNTAGT come from the germline V gene. CDR3 size: 13 residues. Trimming cost V 0 bases and J 3 bases, with 2 bases left between them. CDR3 coding DNA: TGTGCCAGCAGTGACTCGGACACCGGGGAGCTGTTTTTT. This codes for CASSDSDTGELFF.

This clone appeared once. V gene TRBV27 combines with J gene TRBJ1-2, with D possibly being TRBD1 (6 bases). The V gene lost 5 bases and the J gene lost 4 bases, with 14 bases spanning the gap. The CDR3 loop spans 14 amino acids. Germline values: CDR1 MNHEY, CDR2 SMNVEV (reference sequence). The CDR3 here is CASSHRDVGYGYTF. DNA for the CDR3: TGTGCCAGCAGTCACAGGGATGTGGGCTATGGCTACACCTTC.

The rearrangement joins TRBV19 to TRBJ2-7; D may be TRBD2 (6 bases). Trimming left V 6 bases short and J 6 bases short, with 9 bases between. Per the germline V gene, CDR1 is LNHDA and CDR2 is SQIVND (reference sequence). CDR3 length: 11 amino acids. The CDR3 DNA follows: TGTGCCAGTAGCTCGGGGGTCGAGCAGTACTTC. This gives the protein CASSSGVEQYF.

The genes are TRBV4-2 and TRBJ2-7, with D unresolved. The CDR3 sequence is 13 residues long. Germline V gene lookup returns CDR1 LGHNA and CDR2 YNFKEQ. With 2 bases removed from V and 0 bases from J, the gap between germline ends came to 5 bases. The CDR3 nucleotides are TGTGCCAGCAGCCAACGAACCTCCTACGAGCAGTACTTC. Translation gives CASSQRTSYEQYF.

In the case of this clone: At one of its ends the junction is not consistent with the germline gene, which may arise from a read error. The chain couples TRBV7-6 to TRBJ2-5; 10 positions agree with TRBD2. The CDR3 length is 12 residues. Germline-derived CDR1 and CDR2 are SGHVS and FNYEAQ. The CDR3 DNA reads TGTGCCAGCAGCTCCCCCGGGACTAGCGTGAACTTC. Its protein product is CASSSPGTSVNF.

The chain joins TRBV19 to TRBJ1-5; 7 bases agree with TRBD1. The CDR3 runs 13 residues. The junction had 2 bases not matched to a gene; V was cut back by 6 bases and J by 3 bases. Germline lookup yields CDR1 LNHDA and CDR2 SQIVND (reference sequence). The CDR3 DNA reads as TGTGCCAGTAGAGACAGGGCCAATCAGCCCCAGCATTTT. Its protein is CASRDRANQPQHF.

The chain is built from TRBV4-2 and TRBJ1-6; no reliable D call. Germline V gene sequence: CDR1 LGHNA, CDR2 YNFKEQ. The CDR3 runs to 14 residues. V lost 0 bases, J lost 6 bases, and 6 bases lay in between. The CDR3 loop is CASSQEPSNSPLHF. The DNA of the CDR3 is TGTGCCAGCAGCCAAGAACCTTCTAATTCACCCCTCCACTTT.

This sequence joins TRBV2 and TRBJ1-6; D remains ambiguous. CDR1 is SNHLY and CDR2 is FYNNEI in the germline V gene. V was cut by 4 bases and J by 0 bases, with 7 bases left in between. There are 15 residues in the CDR3. The CDR3 DNA is TGTGCCAGCAGTGGGCAGAGCTCCTATAATTCACCCCTCCACTTT. Protein sequence: CASSGQSSYNSPLHF. Complete variable domain (other parts from reference TRBV2 and TRBJ1-6): EPEVTQTPSHQVTQMGQEVILRCVPISNHLYFYWYRQILGQKVEFLVSFYNNEISEKSEIFDDQFSVERPDGSNFTLKIRSTKLEDSAMYFCASSGQSSYNSPLHFGNGTRLTVT.

The chain employs TRBV27 and TRBJ1-1, with a weak D call TRBD1 (6 bases). The CDR3 spans 14 residues. The germline gives CDR1 MNHEY, CDR2 SMNVEV (reference sequence). V lost 4 bases to trimming and J lost 2 bases, with 11 bases between them. The chain's CDR3 is CASSYREINTEAFF. CDR3 nucleotide sequence: TGTGCCAGCAGTTACAGGGAAATTAACACTGAAGCTTTCTTT.

The genes are TRBV18 and TRBJ1-1; 10 nucleotides line up with TRBD1. Looked up from germline, CDR1 is KGHSH and CDR2 is LQKENI. The J segment lost 1 base and the V segment lost 6 bases, leaving 2 bases of the junction unmatched. The CDR3 runs to 14 residues. CDR3 region: CASSGTGENTEAFF. CDR3 coding DNA: TGTGCCAGCTCCGGGACAGGGGAGAACACTGAAGCTTTCTTT.

The CDR3 is CASSLMVGADTQYF. CDR3 coding DNA: TGTGCCAGCAGCTTAATGGTAGGCGCAGATACGCAGTATTTT. This chain connects TRBV7-3 to TRBJ2-3; D remains ambiguous. The CDR3 consists of 14 residues. Germline CDR1 reads SGHTA; CDR2 reads FQGTGA. V was cut by 1 base and J by 4 bases, with 9 bases left in between.

The genes are TRBV24-1 and TRBJ1-4; D gene uncertain. Germline CDR1 KGHDR, CDR2 SFDVKD. The V and J ends lost 9 bases and 0 bases respectively, with 16 bases between them. CDR3 length: 16 residues. The CDR3 loop reads CATLKPRRTTNEKLFF. CDR3 nucleotides: TGTGCCACCCTAAAACCACGACGGACAACTAATGAAAAACTGTTTTTT.

This chain links TRBV28 with TRBJ1-6; the match to TRBD1 covers 10 bases. Germline CDR1 MDHEN, CDR2 SYDVKM. J gave up 6 bases and V 4 bases, and 6 bases lay outside the gene matches. CDR3 length: 16 residues. CDR3 in DNA: TGTGCCAGCAGTTCAGTCGGGACAGGGGTTAATTCACCCCTCCACTTT. As protein: CASSSVGTGVNSPLHF. Complete variable domain (other parts from reference TRBV28 and TRBJ1-6): DVKVTQSSRYLVKRTGEKVFLECVQDMDHENMFWYRQDPGLGLRLIYFSYDVKMKEKGDIPEGYSVSREKKERFSLILESASTNQTSMYLCASSSVGTGVNSPLHFGNGTRLTVT.

This clone was seen once. This chain uses TRBV19 with TRBJ1-3; 9 bases line up with TRBD1. The CDR3 loop spans 17 amino acids. Germline V gene lookup returns CDR1 LNHDA and CDR2 SQIVND (reference sequence). Trimming took 7 bases from V and 1 from J; bases not matched to a gene: 11. The CDR3 is CASTRPGTGNSGNTIYF. Here the CDR3 DNA reads TGTGCCAGTACCAGGCCCGGGACAGGGAATTCTGGAAACACCATATATTTT.

V and J are TRBV3-1 (or the pseudogene TRBV3-2) and TRBJ1-1; no clear D gene. This CDR3 contains 15 residues. Germline V gene sequence: CDR1 LGHDT, CDR2 YNNKEL (reference sequence). Trimming removed 2 bases from V and 11 bases from J, with 21 bases in between. The CDR3 bases are TGTGCCAGCAGCCAATCCGGGGTAATAATGGGTAACGCTTTCTTT. Its translation: CASSQSGVIMGNAFF.